The T cell receptor beta chain described here comes from a study of blood T cells in healthy people across ages. The CDR3 spans 14 residues. Trimming cost V 8 bases and J 0 bases, with 13 bases left between them. PCR was performed a second time for roughly 7 to 12 cycles using a sample-barcoded 5' primer and a J-beta primer mix. TCRdb re-derived calls from the 5' RACE reads in MiXCR, one entry per CDR3 protein. The data hold 1 million to 1.2 million distinct CDR3 sequences, with around two fifths observed a single time. The rearrangement uses TRBV12-3 or TRBV12-4 and TRBJ1-1, with D maybe TRBD1 (5 bases). This clonotype was obtained from a man between 18 and 29 years old in good health. Source material: blood. CDR3 residues: CASLGGGMNTEAFF. CDR3 DNA sequence: TGTGCCAGCCTGGGGGGTGGAATGAACACTGAAGCTTTCTTT.